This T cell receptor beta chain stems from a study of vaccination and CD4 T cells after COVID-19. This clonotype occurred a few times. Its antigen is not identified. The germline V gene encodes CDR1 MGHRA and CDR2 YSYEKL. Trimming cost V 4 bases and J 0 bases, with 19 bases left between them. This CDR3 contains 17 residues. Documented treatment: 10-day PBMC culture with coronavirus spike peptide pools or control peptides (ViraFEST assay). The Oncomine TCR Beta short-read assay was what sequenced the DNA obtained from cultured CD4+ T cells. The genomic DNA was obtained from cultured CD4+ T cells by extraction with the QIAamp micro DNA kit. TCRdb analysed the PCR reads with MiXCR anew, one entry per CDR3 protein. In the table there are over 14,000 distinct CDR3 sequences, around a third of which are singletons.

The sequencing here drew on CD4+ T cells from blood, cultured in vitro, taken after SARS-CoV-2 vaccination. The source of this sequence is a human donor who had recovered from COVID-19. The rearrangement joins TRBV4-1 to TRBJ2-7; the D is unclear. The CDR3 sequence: CASSPLLNDRSSYEQYF. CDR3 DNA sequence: TGCGCCAGCAGCCCCCTACTGAATGATCGGAGCTCCTACGAGCAGTACTTC.